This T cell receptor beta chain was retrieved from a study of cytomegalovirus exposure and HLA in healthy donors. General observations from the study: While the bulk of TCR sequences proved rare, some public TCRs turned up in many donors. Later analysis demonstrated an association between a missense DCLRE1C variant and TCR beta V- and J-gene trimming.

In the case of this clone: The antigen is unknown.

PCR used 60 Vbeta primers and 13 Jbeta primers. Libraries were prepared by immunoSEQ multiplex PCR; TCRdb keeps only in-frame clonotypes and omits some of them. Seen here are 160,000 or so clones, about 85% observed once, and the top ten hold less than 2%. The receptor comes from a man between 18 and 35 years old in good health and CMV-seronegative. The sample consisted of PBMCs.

The CDR3 protein is CASSGLASSYNEQFF. In DNA, the CDR3 is TGTGCCAGCAGCGGACTAGCGAGCTCCTACAATGAGCAGTTCTTC. This chain joins TRBV7-3 and TRBJ2-1, with 9 bases matching TRBD2. The CDR3 has 15 residues. Looked up from germline, CDR1 is SGHTA and CDR2 is FQGTGA. V dropped 5 bases and J dropped 0; count of bases not matched to a gene: 2. The full variable domain, with the rest looked up from reference TRBV7-3 and TRBJ2-1, is GAGVSQTPSNKVTEKGKYVELRCDPISGHTALYWYRQSLGQGPEFLIYFQGTGAADDSGLPNDRFFAVRPEGSVSTLKIQRTERGDSAVYLCASSGLASSYNEQFFGPGTRLTVL.